One and the same sample provided the 24 T cell receptor beta chains below, sequenced in a study of OX40 agonist ivuxolimab in advanced cancers. Sequencing was performed with immunoSEQ multiplex PCR; in TCRdb, only in-frame clones are kept and a portion is missing. The sample has roughly 30,000 clones; around 81% are singletons. This material consisted of CD4+ or CD8+ T cells sorted from blood, taken in a trial of the OX40 agonist ivuxolimab. These receptors were collected from an adult with an advanced solid tumor such as melanoma, head and neck, liver or kidney cancer.

This rearrangement joins TRBV28 to TRBJ1-1; D call uncertain. Per germline, CDR1 MDHEN and CDR2 SYDVKM. The CDR3 contains 12 residues. Trimming stripped 6 bases from V and 2 bases from J, with 7 bases between. This chain's CDR3 is CASSSPNTEAFF. As DNA, the CDR3 is TGTGCCAGCAGCTCCCCCAACACTGAAGCTTTCTTT. The full variable domain, completed using reference TRBV28 and TRBJ1-1, is DVKVTQSSRYLVKRTGEKVFLECVQDMDHENMFWYRQDPGLGLRLIYFSYDVKMKEKGDIPEGYSVSREKKERFSLILESASTNQTSMYLCASSSPNTEAFFGQGTRLTVV.

This chain connects TRBV6-5 to TRBJ2-7; unclear D gene. Germline CDR1 and CDR2: MNHEY and SVGAGI. This CDR3 is 13 amino acids long. V lost 8 bases and J 1 base, leaving 12 bases between the germline ends. The CDR3 sequence: CASLQTESYEQYF. The CDR3 DNA reads TGTGCCAGCCTCCAGACGGAGTCCTACGAGCAGTACTTC.

V is TRBV29-1 and J is TRBJ1-2; D gene uncertain. Trimming shortened V by 4 bases and J by 5 bases, and 8 bases separated the two germline ends. Germline V gives CDR1 SQVTM, CDR2 ANQGSEA. The CDR3 length is 11 residues. The CDR3 DNA is TGCAGCGTTGGAGGAGTTTATGGCTACACCTTC. This translates into CSVGGVYGYTF.

This clone was seen more than once but under ten times. The chain has TRBV5-6 and TRBJ1-2; D not resolved. Germline loops: CDR1 SGHDT, CDR2 YYEEEE. This CDR3 is built from 13 residues. Trimming took 0 bases from V and 4 from J, leaving 7 bases between them. Written as DNA, the CDR3 is TGTGCCAGCAGCTTGGTCAGGAGCTATGGCTACACCTTC. As protein: CASSLVRSYGYTF. Variable domain in full (rest from reference TRBV5-6 and TRBJ1-2): DAGVTQSPTHLIKTRGQQVTLRCSPKSGHDTVSWYQQALGQGPQFIFQYYEEEERQRGNFPDRFSGHQFPNYSSELNVNALLLGDSALYLCASSLVRSYGYTFGSGTRLTVV.

The chain combines TRBV27 with TRBJ2-1, with 15 positions matching TRBD2. V was pared by 5 bases and J by 7 bases, with 3 bases of the junction left unmatched. Germline lookup yields CDR1 MNHEY and CDR2 SMNVEV (reference sequence). The CDR3 covers 15 residues. CDR3 coding DNA: TGTGCCAGCAGTCCAGGACTAGCGGGAGGGAATGAGCAGTTCTTC. Translating it yields CASSPGLAGGNEQFF.

Here the CDR3 reads CASSYRRGQPQHF. The CDR3 nucleotides read TGTGCCAGCAGTTATAGGAGGGGCCAGCCCCAGCATTTT. V and J are TRBV6-5 and TRBJ1-5; maybe TRBD1 (5 bases). The CDR3 is made up of 13 amino acids. Between the trimmed V and J ends, which lost 3 bases and 7 bases, there was a span of 10 bases. Per germline, CDR1 MNHEY and CDR2 SVGAGI.

V gene TRBV7-2 combines with J gene TRBJ1-2; D might be TRBD1 (5 bases). The CDR3 totals 13 residues. Looked up from germline, CDR1 is SGHTA and CDR2 is FQGNSA. Trimming shortened V by 5 bases and J by 7 bases, and 14 bases separated the two germline ends. This CDR3 reads CASSPGRVTGYTF. In nucleotides, the CDR3 is TGTGCCAGCAGCCCTGGCAGGGTCACTGGCTACACCTTC. Based on the CDR3 plus reference TRBV7-2 and TRBJ1-2, the full variable domain is GAGVSQSPSNKVTEKGKDVELRCDPISGHTALYWYRQSLGQGLEFLIYFQGNSAPDKSGLPSDRFSAERTGGSVSTLTIQRTQQEDSAVYLCASSPGRVTGYTFGSGTRLTVV.

The chain employs TRBV10-1 and TRBJ2-1, with a tentative D call TRBD2 (6 bases). The ends were cut back, 2 bases at V and 13 bases at J, with 15 bases in the middle. Germline V gives CDR1 WNHNN, CDR2 SYGVQD (reference sequence). This CDR3 region has 13 residues. The CDR3 sequence: CASSEAQEGPQFF. The CDR3 DNA follows: TGCGCCAGCAGTGAGGCCCAGGAGGGCCCACAGTTCTTC.

The chain combines TRBV2 with TRBJ2-7, with 8 bases matching TRBD2. CDR3 length equals 14 residues. Trimming at V came to 3 bases and at J to 7 bases, leaving 8 bases not matched to a gene. Germline V gives CDR1 SNHLY, CDR2 FYNNEI. The CDR3 bases are TGTGCCAGCAGTGACGGCGCGGGGGGTCGGGAGCAGTACTTC. This encodes CASSDGAGGREQYF.

The rearrangement links TRBV5-4 to TRBJ1-1; maybe TRBD1 (5 bases). The V and J ends lost 0 bases and 3 bases respectively, with 12 bases between them. The germline V gene has CDR1 SGHNT and CDR2 YYREEE (reference sequence). CDR3 length equals 15 residues. The CDR3 coding sequence is TGTGCCAGCAGCTTGGCCCTGGGGGTAGACACTGAAGCTTTCTTT. It encodes CASSLALGVDTEAFF. Using reference TRBV5-4 and TRBJ1-1 for the parts outside the CDR3, the full variable domain is ETGVTQSPTHLIKTRGQQVTLRCSSQSGHNTVSWYQQALGQGPQFIFQYYREEENGRGNFPPRFSGLQFPNYSSELNVNALELDDSALYLCASSLALGVDTEAFFGQGTRLTVV.

The chain combines TRBV11-3 with TRBJ1-2; tentative D call: TRBD1 (5 bases). Germline V gene lookup returns CDR1 SGHNT and CDR2 YENEEA. V gave up 1 base and J gave up 8 bases, with 14 bases separating them. The CDR3 totals 14 residues. The CDR3 loop is CASSLGGTASGYTF. CDR3 DNA sequence: TGTGCCAGCAGCTTAGGGGGGACGGCGTCCGGCTACACCTTC.

This clone was counted a few times. The genes are TRBV29-1 and TRBJ2-5; 7 nucleotides align to TRBD1. CDR1 and CDR2 from the germline V gene are SQVTM and ANQGSEA. The CDR3 has 17 residues. Trimming cost V 0 bases and J 2 bases; bases outside gene matches: 12. The CDR3 spells CSVEDLDWTGKQETQYF. CDR3 DNA sequence: TGCAGCGTTGAAGATCTTGATTGGACAGGAAAACAAGAGACCCAGTACTTC.

This chain links TRBV7-9 with TRBJ2-2; D gene unclear. This CDR3 has 15 amino acids. Trimming cost V 0 bases and J 7 bases, with 12 bases left between them. The germline V gene has CDR1 SEHNR and CDR2 FQNEAQ (reference sequence). CDR3 loop: CASSLAFRGGGELFF. The CDR3 DNA reads as TGTGCCAGCAGCTTAGCATTTAGAGGCGGCGGGGAGCTGTTTTTT. Variable domain in full (rest from reference TRBV7-9 and TRBJ2-2): DTGVSQNPRHKITKRGQNVTFRCDPISEHNRLYWYRQTLGQGPEFLTYFQNEAQLEKSRLLSDRFSAERPKGSFSTLEIQRTEQGDSAMYLCASSLAFRGGGELFFGEGSRLTVL.

In regard to this clone: The identical CDR3 is also encoded by other nucleotide sequences in the sample. The rearrangement joins TRBV7-2 to TRBJ1-1, with 7 bases matching TRBD1. The germline V gene encodes CDR1 SGHTA and CDR2 FQGNSA. This CDR3 comprises 12 residues. V was clipped by 1 base and J by 7 bases; unmatched bases: 0. The CDR3 DNA follows: TGTGCCAGCAGCTTAGGGACAGGTGAAGCTTTCTTT. Its protein product is CASSLGTGEAFF.

This chain joins TRBV14 and TRBJ2-5, with D hard to call. Germline V gene lookup returns CDR1 SGHDN and CDR2 FVKESK. CDR3 size: 13 residues. Trimming pared 1 base from V and 5 bases from J, leaving 8 bases between. The CDR3 loop reads CASSQAGRETQYF. In nucleotides, the CDR3 is TGTGCCAGCAGCCAAGCGGGCCGGGAGACCCAGTACTTC.

The chain joins TRBV5-1 to TRBJ2-2; no firm D call. V was shortened by 0 bases and J by 1 base, with 7 bases between the two germline ends. The CDR3 runs 15 residues. Germline CDR1 reads SGHRS; CDR2 reads YFSETQ. Here the CDR3 reads CASSLGALNTGELFF. CDR3 sequence (DNA): TGCGCCAGCAGCTTGGGAGCGCTGAACACCGGGGAGCTGTTTTTT.

This clone has just a few counts. The CDR3 bases are TGTGCCAGCGGCCGGGACAGGGGCCACGAGCAGTACTTC. Its protein is CASGRDRGHEQYF. The V gene is TRBV27, the J gene TRBJ2-7; TRBD1 matches 10 bases. Looked up from germline, CDR1 is MNHEY and CDR2 is SMNVEV (reference sequence). V lost 8 bases to trimming and J lost 5 bases; unmatched junction nucleotides: 6. This CDR3 comprises 13 residues.

The chain joins TRBV4-1 to TRBJ2-7; tentative D call: TRBD2 (7 bases). Germline V gene data show CDR1 as MGHRA and CDR2 as YSYEKL. Trimming stripped 5 bases from V and 0 bases from J, with 17 bases between. The CDR3 length is 16 residues. The CDR3 DNA reads TGCGCCAGCAGCGGGAGGGGGAGGAGTAGCTCCTACGAGCAGTACTTC. This translates into CASSGRGRSSSYEQYF.

The genes are TRBV7-2 and TRBJ2-5; D is possibly TRBD1 or TRBD2 (6 bases each). V was clipped by 1 base and J by 1 base, with 13 bases between them. Germline V gene lookup returns CDR1 SGHTA and CDR2 FQGNSA. The CDR3 has 16 amino acids. The CDR3 reads CASSLGGQGGQETQYF. The CDR3 bases are TGTGCCAGCAGCTTAGGGGGGCAGGGAGGCCAAGAGACCCAGTACTTC.

The chain recombines TRBV11-1 with TRBJ1-1; no definite D call. Trimming left V 5 bases short and J 2 bases short, with 18 bases between. The length of the CDR3 is 16 residues. Per the germline V gene, CDR1 is SGHAT and CDR2 is FQDESV (reference sequence). The CDR3 sequence: CASSRRGFGRNTEAFF. In DNA, the CDR3 is TGTGCCAGCAGCCGCCGCGGGTTCGGCAGAAACACTGAAGCTTTCTTT.

This chain joins TRBV11-2 and TRBJ2-5, with 13 bases identical to TRBD2. This CDR3 is built from 18 residues. The germline CDR1 and CDR2 sequences are SGHAT and FQNNGV. The V gene end was trimmed by 4 bases and the J gene end by 4 bases; junction bases not matched to a gene: 12. In DNA, the CDR3 is TGTGCCAGCAGCTCAGGGACTAGCGGGAAATTGTCACGAGAGACCCAGTACTTC. Its protein is CASSSGTSGKLSRETQYF. Complete variable domain (other parts from reference TRBV11-2 and TRBJ2-5): EAGVAQSPRYKIIEKRQSVAFWCNPISGHATLYWYQQILGQGPKLLIQFQNNGVVDDSQLPKDRFSAERLKGVDSTLKIQPAKLEDSAVYLCASSSGTSGKLSRETQYFGPGTRLLVL.

The rearrangement uses TRBV11-1 and TRBJ2-7; D is unclear. CDR3 size: 13 residues. Trimming took 3 bases from V and 0 from J, leaving 6 bases between them. In germline, CDR1 is SGHAT, CDR2 FQDESV (reference sequence). CDR3 in DNA: TGTGCCAGCAGCTTGGGCAGCTCCTACGAGCAGTACTTC. Its translation: CASSLGSSYEQYF.

This CDR3 reads CASSYGSTASYEQYF. The CDR3 nucleotides are TGTGCCAGCAGTTACGGGTCAACAGCTTCCTACGAGCAGTACTTC. The V gene is TRBV6-6, the J gene TRBJ2-7; no firm D call. CDR3 length: 15 amino acids. Germline loops: CDR1 MNHNY, CDR2 SVGAGI (reference sequence). V was pared by 2 bases and J by 1 base, with 12 bases between.

The CDR3 DNA is TGTGCCAGCAGTGAACCGGGAAGTGGGACAGATACGCAGTATTTT. Protein: CASSEPGSGTDTQYF. The J gene is TRBJ2-3, the V gene TRBV6-1; weak D call: TRBD2 (5 bases). Trimming stripped 2 bases from V and 3 bases from J, with 12 bases between. This CDR3 is 15 amino acids long. The germline V gene encodes CDR1 MNHNS and CDR2 SASEGT.